This T cell receptor beta chain comes out of a study of shared clonotypes between healthy human individuals. Study-wide points: Investigators expected sequencing depth to affect clonotype sharing among donors. Shared across several donors were roughly 4.7% of the naive CD4 clonotypes.

The CDR3 has 14 amino acids. The V end lost 4 bases, the J end lost 2 bases, and 12 bases lay between the germline ends. From germline, CDR1 is PRHDT and CDR2 FYEKMQ (reference sequence). As to this clone: Its target is unknown.

The protocol was immunoSEQ multiplex PCR, while the TCRdb copy is restricted to in-frame clones and leaves out a portion. The sample has hundreds of thousands of clones; 85% to 95% are singletons. Naive CD8 cells were CD45RO-negative, positively selected for CCR7, excluding terminally differentiated effector memory CD45RA+ cells. Donors, healthy HIV-negative adults, lacked recent acute infections or vaccinations. Sequencing input: naive CD8+ T cells sorted from blood. V is TRBV13 and J is TRBJ2-7, with TRBD2 as a possible D gene (5 bases). This TCR derives from a woman in her thirties in good health. The CDR3 coding sequence is TGTGCCAGCAGCTCCGGGGTTTCCACCTACGAGCAGTACTTC. Its translation is CASSSGVSTYEQYF.